The 30 T cell receptor beta chains reported below all come from one sample, sequenced in a study of human T cells and chemical hapten exposure. Time point denoted: patch test 2, 6 weeks after DPC sensitization. Treatment in this sample: therapeutic diphenylcyclopropenone sensitization with weekly scalp DPC. A single record per CDR3 protein comes from TCRdb applying MiXCR to the RACE reads. The data show about 73,000 distinct CDR3 sequences, roughly 8.5% seen once. The material was whole blood, obtained in connection with sensitization to the hapten diphenylcyclopropenone (DPC). These receptors were obtained from a woman aged 45-65 years with alopecia areata. Some clones in this sample may be carry-over from other donors' samples.

This clonotype turned up a few times. This chain links TRBV7-9 with TRBJ1-2, with D maybe TRBD1 (6 bases). V was pared by 2 bases and J by 8 bases, with 15 bases between. Germline-derived CDR1 and CDR2 are SEHNR and FQNEAQ (reference sequence). The CDR3 is 14 amino acids. The CDR3 loop is CASSLRQGNPGYTF. DNA of the CDR3: TGTGCCAGCAGCTTAAGGCAGGGGAACCCCGGCTACACCTTC.

The table lists this clonotype with a few counts. The CDR3 is CASSGKTGGTNTGELFF. The CDR3 nucleotides are TGCGCCAGCAGCGGAAAAACAGGGGGCACGAACACCGGGGAGCTGTTTTTT. The rearrangement joins TRBV4-1 to TRBJ2-2, with 9 bases aligning to TRBD1. Germline CDR1 and CDR2: MGHRA and YSYEKL. This CDR3 is 17 amino acids long. Trimming at V came to 5 bases and at J to 0 bases, leaving 7 bases not matched to a gene.

This rearrangement joins TRBV4-3 to TRBJ2-5; 9 bases are shared with TRBD2. Germline V lookup: CDR1 LGHNA, CDR2 YSLEER. The V and J ends lost 4 bases and 4 bases, in that order; junction bases with no gene match: 7. This CDR3 has 15 amino acids. CDR3 DNA: TGCGCCAGCAGCCCTAGGGTAGCGGGGGCAGAGACCCAGTACTTC. It yields the protein CASSPRVAGAETQYF.

This clonotype was detected ten times or more. The chain carries TRBV25-1 and TRBJ2-1; TRBD1 matches 7 bases. Looked up from germline, CDR1 is MGHDK and CDR2 is SYGVNS. The trim removed 6 bases at V and 6 bases at J, leaving 11 bases unmatched. The CDR3 has 15 residues. In DNA, the CDR3 is TGTGCCAGCAGCACAAGACAGGGCCGGAGCAATGAGCAGTTCTTC. It yields the protein CASSTRQGRSNEQFF. Together with reference TRBV25-1 and TRBJ2-1, the CDR3 gives the full variable domain: EADIYQTPRYLVIGTGKKITLECSQTMGHDKMYWYQQDPGMELHLIHYSYGVNSTEKGDLSSESTVSRIRTEHFPLTLESARPSHTSQYLCASSTRQGRSNEQFFGPGTRLTVL.

This clonotype has a count of ten or more. The CDR3 sequence is CASSLVRNTEAFF. CDR3 nucleotide sequence: TGTGCCAGCAGCTTAGTTAGGAACACTGAAGCTTTCTTT. The J gene is TRBJ1-1, the V gene TRBV7-2; D uncertain. The CDR3 runs to 13 residues. Germline loops: CDR1 SGHTA, CDR2 FQGNSA. V lost 1 base and J lost 1, with 4 bases in between.

The J gene is TRBJ2-2, the V gene TRBV5-1, with 8 bases fitting TRBD1. CDR1 SGHRS and CDR2 YFSETQ come from the germline V gene. Trimming cost V 2 bases and J 5 bases; bases outside gene matches: 5. CDR3 size: 15 residues. CDR3 in amino acids: CASSFGTGETGELFF. The CDR3 region has the DNA TGCGCCAGCAGCTTCGGGACAGGAGAAACCGGGGAGCTGTTTTTT.

This clonotype was counted at least ten times. V gene TRBV29-1 combines with J gene TRBJ1-1; no clear D gene. The CDR3 totals 12 residues. V shed 4 bases and J shed 1 base, with 7 bases lying between them. The germline CDR1 and CDR2 sequences are SQVTM and ANQGSEA. The CDR3 here is CSVGWENTEAFF. The CDR3 nucleotides read TGCAGCGTTGGGTGGGAGAACACTGAAGCTTTCTTT.

In this sample, this clonotype turned up a few times. This chain uses TRBV6-2 or TRBV6-3 with TRBJ2-7; TRBD1 matches 8 bases. Per the germline V gene, CDR1 is MNHEY and CDR2 is SVGEGT. V trimming: 5 bases; J trimming: 12 bases; junction bases outside the gene matches: 12. The CDR3 loop spans 13 amino acids. The CDR3 is CASSRQSQGARYF. As DNA, the CDR3 is TGTGCCAGCAGTCGCCAGAGTCAGGGGGCGCGGTACTTC.

There are many counts of this clonotype. The chain joins TRBV20-1 to TRBJ2-3; no clear D. V shed 3 bases and J shed 4 bases, with 14 bases lying between them. Germline values: CDR1 DFQATT, CDR2 SNEGSKA (reference sequence). CDR3 size: 14 residues. The CDR3 sequence is CSASLGKAADTQYF. For the CDR3, the DNA is TGCAGTGCTAGCCTGGGAAAGGCGGCAGATACGCAGTATTTT.

The genes are TRBV20-1 and TRBJ2-1, with TRBD1 matching over 7 bases. The CDR3 is 18 residues long. V lost 0 bases to trimming and J lost 0 bases; unmatched junction nucleotides: 11. Germline lookup yields CDR1 DFQATT and CDR2 SNEGSKA (reference sequence). The CDR3 region is CSARDSDRSRSSYNEQFF. In nucleotides, the CDR3 is TGCAGTGCTAGAGACTCGGACAGGTCCAGGTCCTCCTACAATGAGCAGTTCTTC.

In this sample, this clonotype turned up many times. The rearrangement joins TRBV9 to TRBJ2-5; unclear D gene. Germline V gene sequence: CDR1 SGDLS, CDR2 YYNGEE. The CDR3 has 14 amino acids. The V and J ends lost 4 bases and 1 base respectively, with 11 bases between them. CDR3 in amino acids: CASSFGGTQETQYF. The CDR3 region has the DNA TGTGCCAGCAGCTTCGGCGGAACCCAAGAGACCCAGTACTTC.

As concerns this clonotype: A much larger clone lies a single base off, so this may be a read error. The chain employs TRBV7-9 and TRBJ1-1; the D gene is possibly TRBD1 (6 bases). Trimming removed 8 bases at V and 6 bases at J, with 7 bases between. The CDR3 sequence is 10 residues long. Germline CDR1 and CDR2: SEHNR and FQNEAQ (reference sequence). This CDR3 is CASPGAEAFF. The CDR3 region has the DNA TGTGCCAGCCCAGGGGCTGAAGCTTTCTTT. Full variable domain (rest looked up from reference TRBV7-9 and TRBJ1-1): DTGVSQNPRHKITKRGQNVTFRCDPISEHNRLYWYRQTLGQGPEFLTYFQNEAQLEKSRLLSDRFSAERPKGSFSTLEIQRTEQGDSAMYLCASPGAEAFFGQGTRLTVV.

This clonotype showed up just a few times. The J gene is TRBJ2-7, the V gene TRBV9; D is uncertain. CDR3 length equals 14 residues. The V gene's germline CDR1 is SGDLS and CDR2 YYNGEE. Deletions cut 3 bases from V and 2 bases from J, with 12 bases between. The CDR3 sequence is CASSARPSPYEQYF. As DNA, the CDR3 is TGTGCCAGCAGCGCCCGTCCCAGCCCCTACGAGCAGTACTTC.

This clonotype occurred a few times. This chain joins TRBV7-2 and TRBJ2-6; D gene uncertain. The CDR3 runs to 18 residues. The V gene lost 7 bases and the J gene lost 1 base, with 20 bases spanning the gap. Germline lookup yields CDR1 SGHTA and CDR2 FQGNSA. The CDR3 region is CASNFDGRRQSGANVLTF. In DNA, the CDR3 is TGTGCCAGCAACTTCGATGGGCGGCGGCAATCTGGGGCCAACGTCCTGACTTTC. The complete variable domain, with remaining parts taken from reference TRBV7-2 and TRBJ2-6, reads GAGVSQSPSNKVTEKGKDVELRCDPISGHTALYWYRQSLGQGLEFLIYFQGNSAPDKSGLPSDRFSAERTGGSVSTLTIQRTQQEDSAVYLCASNFDGRRQSGANVLTFGAGSRLTVL.

This clonotype appeared a few times. The chain joins TRBV5-1 to TRBJ2-5; 9 positions agree with TRBD1. V trimming: 2 bases; J trimming: 2 bases; junction bases outside the gene matches: 4. CDR1 is SGHRS, CDR2 YFSETQ, per germline. The CDR3 has 15 amino acids. This chain's CDR3 is CASSFGQGWQETQYF. CDR3 coding DNA: TGCGCCAGCAGCTTCGGACAGGGGTGGCAAGAGACCCAGTACTTC.

This clonotype showed up just a few times. The chain links TRBV7-9 to TRBJ2-1; the match to TRBD1 covers 8 bases. Germline values: CDR1 SEHNR, CDR2 FQNEAQ (reference sequence). V gave up 5 bases and J gave up 0 bases; unmatched junction bases: 6. The CDR3 contains 16 residues. The CDR3 coding sequence is TGTGCCAGCAGCGGGCGACAGGGGAGCTCCTACAATGAGCAGTTCTTC. Translated: CASSGRQGSSYNEQFF.

This clonotype was counted ten times or more. The V gene is TRBV21-1, the J gene TRBJ1-5. TRBV21-1 counts as a pseudogene. The CDR3 extends over 15 amino acids. CDR3 DNA sequence: TGTGCCAGCAGCAAGACCGTCGGTAGGAGACAGCCCCAGCATTTT. It encodes CASSKTVGRRQPQHF.

This clonotype came up many times. The chain employs TRBV12-3 or TRBV12-4 and TRBJ1-5; no clear D. The CDR3 runs to 14 residues. V shed 6 bases and J shed 3 bases, with 12 bases lying between them. The CDR3 DNA is TGTGCCAGCAGCCGGTCAGAATTCAATCAGCCCCAGCATTTT. Its translation: CASSRSEFNQPQHF.

This clonotype was found a few times. V is TRBV9 and J is TRBJ2-3, with D tentatively TRBD1 (5 bases). Trimming removed 4 bases from V and 3 bases from J, with 9 bases in between. There are 13 residues in the CDR3. The germline gives CDR1 SGDLS, CDR2 YYNGEE. CDR3 nucleotides: TGTGCCAGCAGCCCTCGACAGACAGATACGCAGTATTTT. Translation: CASSPRQTDTQYF.

The chain is built from TRBV5-6 and TRBJ2-2; D unclear. CDR3 length equals 16 residues. Germline-derived CDR1 and CDR2 are SGHDT and YYEEEE. Trimming left V 5 bases short and J 1 base short, with 15 bases between. For the CDR3, the DNA is TGTGCCAGCAGTTGGCGAAGTTGGGAGAACACCGGGGAGCTGTTTTTT. Translating it yields CASSWRSWENTGELFF.

This clonotype has at least ten counts. The CDR3 is CASSLSAGWRTQYF. The CDR3 bases are TGTGCCAGCAGCTTATCAGCGGGGTGGCGTACGCAGTATTTT. The chain is built from TRBV7-2 and TRBJ2-3; TRBD2 aligns across 7 bases. The CDR3 is 14 amino acids. CDR1 and CDR2 (germline): SGHTA, FQGNSA. The J segment lost 8 bases and the V segment lost 2 bases, leaving 7 bases of the junction unmatched. The full variable domain, its missing parts supplied by reference TRBV7-2 and TRBJ2-3, is GAGVSQSPSNKVTEKGKDVELRCDPISGHTALYWYRQSLGQGLEFLIYFQGNSAPDKSGLPSDRFSAERTGGSVSTLTIQRTQQEDSAVYLCASSLSAGWRTQYFGPGTRLTVL.

Ten or more counts support this clonotype. The chain combines TRBV6-5 with TRBJ2-1; 9 bases align to TRBD1. Germline values: CDR1 MNHEY, CDR2 SVGAGI. The CDR3 contains 17 residues. The junction had 13 bases not matched to a gene; V was cut back by 5 bases and J by 5 bases. The CDR3 protein is CASSLPTGTGTNNEQFF. The CDR3 nucleotides read TGTGCCAGCAGTCTCCCAACCGGGACAGGGACGAACAATGAGCAGTTCTTC.

This clonotype turned up a few times. The chain has TRBV27 and TRBJ2-1; 9 positions agree with TRBD2. From germline, CDR1 is MNHEY and CDR2 SMNVEV (reference sequence). The CDR3 is 15 residues long. With V trimmed by 7 bases and J by 10 bases, 14 bases remained unmatched. In DNA form, the CDR3 reads TGTGCCAGCATCAGGGTTGCGGGAGGGCTAGGGGAGCAGTTCTTC. Translating gives CASIRVAGGLGEQFF.

This clonotype appeared many times. This chain joins TRBV12-3 or TRBV12-4 and TRBJ1-2; the match to TRBD1 covers 9 bases. The CDR3 has 17 amino acids. J gave up 1 base and V 5 bases, and 11 bases lay outside the gene matches. The CDR3 protein is CASSPEDRGDLNYGYTF. The CDR3 DNA reads TGTGCCAGCAGTCCCGAGGACAGGGGCGATCTTAACTATGGCTACACCTTC.

This clonotype turned up a few times. The V call is TRBV14, the J call TRBJ2-1; no reliable D call. V lost 3 bases and J 2 bases, leaving 5 bases between the germline ends. Germline V gives CDR1 SGHDN, CDR2 FVKESK. The CDR3 length is 13 residues. In nucleotides, the CDR3 is TGTGCCAGCAGCCAGGGCGCCTACAATGAGCAGTTCTTC. Its protein product is CASSQGAYNEQFF.

This chain links TRBV12-3 or TRBV12-4 with TRBJ2-6; D unclear. The CDR3 has 15 amino acids. V lost 5 bases, J lost 0 bases, and 8 bases lay in between. The CDR3 loop reads CASSPVGSGANVLTF. The CDR3 bases are TGTGCCAGCAGTCCTGTGGGCTCTGGGGCCAACGTCCTGACTTTC.

This clonotype was seen only a few times. The chain uses TRBV6-6 and TRBJ2-3; D could derive from TRBD1 or TRBD2 (5 bases each). V was clipped by 6 bases and J by 1 base, with 8 bases between them. CDR1 and CDR2 (germline): MNHNY, SVGAGI (reference sequence). The CDR3 sequence is 13 residues long. CDR3 protein: CASRGPGTDTQYF. CDR3 DNA: TGTGCCAGCAGGGGACCTGGCACAGATACGCAGTATTTT.

V gene TRBV2 combines with J gene TRBJ2-6, with D possibly TRBD2 on 6 matching bases. The CDR3 spans 16 residues. Germline V CDR1 and CDR2: SNHLY, FYNNEI. Trimming pared 7 bases from V and 2 bases from J, leaving 15 bases between. The CDR3 DNA is TGTGCCAGCAAGAGCGGAGGGCTGACTGGGGCCAACGTCCTGACTTTC. It codes for CASKSGGLTGANVLTF.

This clonotype was found a few times. This chain connects TRBV6-2 or TRBV6-3 to TRBJ2-5; 10 bases are a match to TRBD1. The trim removed 6 bases at V and 5 bases at J, leaving 9 bases unmatched. The germline V gene encodes CDR1 MNHEY and CDR2 SVGEGT. There are 15 residues in the CDR3. CDR3 protein: CASSALTGGRETQYF. The CDR3 DNA reads TGTGCCAGCAGCGCCCTGACAGGGGGCCGGGAGACCCAGTACTTC.

The table lists this clonotype with many counts. The V call is TRBV10-3, the J call TRBJ1-2; no clear D. Germline V CDR1 and CDR2: ENHRY, SYGVKD. The length of the CDR3 is 16 residues. V was shortened by 6 bases and J by 3 bases, with 20 bases between the two germline ends. CDR3 region: CAISSPIRGTDYGYTF. In DNA, the CDR3 is TGTGCCATCAGCAGCCCGATCCGGGGAACCGACTATGGCTACACCTTC.